This T cell receptor beta chain was obtained from a study of T cells in Graves' hyperthyroidism and ophthalmopathy. Study-wide results and caveats: Through a model of 13 V-J features, ophthalmopathy was separated from stable hyperthyroidism.

RNA transcripts were the template for amplifying TCR beta CDR3 regions. HTBI primers were employed in a first-round RT-PCR of the TCR CDR3. MiXCR, run by TCRdb on the multiplex PCR reads, gives a single entry per CDR3 protein. The sample has roughly 660,000 distinct CDR3 sequences, roughly 17% seen once; the top ten hold around 15%. This clonotype was detected many times. The antigen is undetermined. Material for sequencing was blood. The clonotype was recovered from a man aged 50-60 years with Graves' hyperthyroidism.

This chain's CDR3 is CASRPGQGQGNTIYF. DNA for the CDR3: TGTGCCAGCAGGCCGGGACAGGGACAAGGAAACACCATATATTTT. This chain uses TRBV2 with TRBJ1-3; 9 bases fit TRBD1. Trimming at V came to 6 bases and at J to 4 bases, leaving 7 bases not matched to a gene. The CDR3 runs to 15 residues. CDR1 is SNHLY, CDR2 FYNNEI, per germline.